This T cell receptor beta chain originates from a study of early T cells in non-severe SARS-CoV-2 infection. Study-wide context: Sequenced bulk RNA came from whole blood that was unsorted, and chains were unpaired.

Individual cDNA molecules were tagged with unique molecular identifiers. TCRdb ran MiXCR on the 5' RACE reads and lists one entry per CDR3 protein. The sample yields tens of thousands of distinct CDR3 sequences, more than 9% seen once. Trimming took 0 bases from V and 1 from J, leaving 6 bases between them. CDR1 and CDR2 from the germline V gene are SGHTA and FQGTGA. The CDR3 length is 14 residues. The genes are TRBV7-3 and TRBJ1-1; D remains ambiguous. The source was whole blood, collected at baseline. This receptor was taken from an adult who was a healthcare worker with PCR-confirmed SARS-CoV-2 infection or an uninfected control (not recorded which). The CDR3 here is CASSLTYGNTEAFF. In DNA form, the CDR3 reads TGTGCCAGCAGCTTAACATATGGGAACACTGAAGCTTTCTTT.